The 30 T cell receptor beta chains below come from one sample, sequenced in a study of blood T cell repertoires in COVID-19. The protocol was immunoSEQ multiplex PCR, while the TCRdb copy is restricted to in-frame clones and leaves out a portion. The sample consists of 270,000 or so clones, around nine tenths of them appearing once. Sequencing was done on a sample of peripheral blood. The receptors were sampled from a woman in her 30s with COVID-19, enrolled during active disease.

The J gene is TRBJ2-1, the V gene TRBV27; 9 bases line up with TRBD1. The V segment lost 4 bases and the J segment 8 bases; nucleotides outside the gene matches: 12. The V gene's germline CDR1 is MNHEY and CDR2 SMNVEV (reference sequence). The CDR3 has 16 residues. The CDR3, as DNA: TGTGCCAGCAGTTCCTACCCGGGACAGGGTTCCGATGAGCAGTTCTTC. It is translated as CASSSYPGQGSDEQFF.

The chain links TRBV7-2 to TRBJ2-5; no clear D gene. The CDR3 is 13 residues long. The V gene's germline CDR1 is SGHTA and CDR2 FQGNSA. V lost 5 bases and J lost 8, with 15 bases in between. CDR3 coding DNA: TGTGCCAGCAGCCTGACTGTCCAAGGTACCCAGTACTTC. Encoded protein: CASSLTVQGTQYF.

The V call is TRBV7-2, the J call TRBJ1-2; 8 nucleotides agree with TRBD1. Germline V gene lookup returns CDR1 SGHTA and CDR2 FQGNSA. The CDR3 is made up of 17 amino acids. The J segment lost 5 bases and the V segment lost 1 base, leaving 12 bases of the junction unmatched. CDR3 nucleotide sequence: TGTGCCAGCAGCTTAGTCCCGCAGGGGGCAATTTGGTATGGCTACACCTTC. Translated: CASSLVPQGAIWYGYTF.

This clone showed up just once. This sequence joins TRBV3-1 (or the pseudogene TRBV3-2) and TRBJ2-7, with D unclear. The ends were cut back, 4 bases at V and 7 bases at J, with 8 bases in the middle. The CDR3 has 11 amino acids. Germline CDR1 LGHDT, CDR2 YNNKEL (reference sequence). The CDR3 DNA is TGTGCCAGCAGCCTTAGATTGGAGCAGTACTTC. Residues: CASSLRLEQYF.

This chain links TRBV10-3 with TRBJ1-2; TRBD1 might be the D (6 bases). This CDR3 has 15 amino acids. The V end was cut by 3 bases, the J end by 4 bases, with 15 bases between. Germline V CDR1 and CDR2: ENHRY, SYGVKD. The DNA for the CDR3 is TGTGCCATCAGTGACCCCCCGGCGGGGGCCTATGGCTACACCTTC. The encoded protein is CAISDPPAGAYGYTF.

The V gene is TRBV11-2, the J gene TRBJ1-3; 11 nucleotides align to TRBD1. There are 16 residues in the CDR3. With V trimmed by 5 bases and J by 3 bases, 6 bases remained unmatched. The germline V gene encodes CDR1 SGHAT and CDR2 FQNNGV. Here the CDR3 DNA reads TGTGCCAGCAGCCGAGGACAGGGGGCAGTTGGAAACACCATATATTTT. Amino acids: CASSRGQGAVGNTIYF. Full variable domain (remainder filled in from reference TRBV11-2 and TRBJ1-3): EAGVAQSPRYKIIEKRQSVAFWCNPISGHATLYWYQQILGQGPKLLIQFQNNGVVDDSQLPKDRFSAERLKGVDSTLKIQPAKLEDSAVYLCASSRGQGAVGNTIYFGEGSWLTVV.

Here the CDR3 DNA reads TGTGCCAGTAAGCATAAGACAGGGGGATACTACGAGCAGTACTTC. Its translation: CASKHKTGGYYEQYF. The chain carries TRBV19 and TRBJ2-7; the match to TRBD1 covers 9 bases. The V and J ends lost 7 bases and 3 bases, in that order; junction bases with no gene match: 10. Per the germline V gene, CDR1 is LNHDA and CDR2 is SQIVND (reference sequence). The CDR3 has 15 residues.

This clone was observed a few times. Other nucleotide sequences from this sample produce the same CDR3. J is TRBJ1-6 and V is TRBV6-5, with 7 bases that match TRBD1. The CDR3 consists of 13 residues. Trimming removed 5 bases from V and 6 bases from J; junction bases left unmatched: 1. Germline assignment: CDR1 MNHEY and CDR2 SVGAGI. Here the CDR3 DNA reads TGTGCCAGCAGTCCAGGGGGTAATTCACCCCTCCACTTT. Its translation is CASSPGGNSPLHF.

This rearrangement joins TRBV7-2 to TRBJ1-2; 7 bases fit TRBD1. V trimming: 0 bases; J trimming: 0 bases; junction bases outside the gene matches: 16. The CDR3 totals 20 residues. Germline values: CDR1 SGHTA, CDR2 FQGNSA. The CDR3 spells CASSLAAATGQTPSNYGYTF. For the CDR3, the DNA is TGTGCCAGCAGCTTAGCGGCTGCCACGGGACAGACTCCTTCTAACTATGGCTACACCTTC.

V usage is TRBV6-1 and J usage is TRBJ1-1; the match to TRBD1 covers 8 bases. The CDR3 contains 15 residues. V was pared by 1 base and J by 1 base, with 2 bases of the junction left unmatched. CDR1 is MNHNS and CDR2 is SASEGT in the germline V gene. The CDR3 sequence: CASSEDQGANTEAFF. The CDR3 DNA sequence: TGTGCCAGCAGTGAAGATCAGGGGGCGAACACTGAAGCTTTCTTT.

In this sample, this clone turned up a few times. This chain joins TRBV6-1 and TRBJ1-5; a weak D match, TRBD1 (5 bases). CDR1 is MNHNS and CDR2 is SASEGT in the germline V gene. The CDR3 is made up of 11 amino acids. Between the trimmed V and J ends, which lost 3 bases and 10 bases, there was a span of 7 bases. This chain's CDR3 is CASSDGGPQHF. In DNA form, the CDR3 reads TGTGCCAGCAGTGACGGGGGACCCCAGCATTTT.

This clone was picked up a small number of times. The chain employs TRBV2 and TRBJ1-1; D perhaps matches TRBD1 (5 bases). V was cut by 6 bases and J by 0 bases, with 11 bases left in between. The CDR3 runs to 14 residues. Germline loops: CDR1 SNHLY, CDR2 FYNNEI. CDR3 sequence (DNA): TGTGCCAGCAGGGAGGGGTTTTTGAACACTGAAGCTTTCTTT. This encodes CASREGFLNTEAFF.

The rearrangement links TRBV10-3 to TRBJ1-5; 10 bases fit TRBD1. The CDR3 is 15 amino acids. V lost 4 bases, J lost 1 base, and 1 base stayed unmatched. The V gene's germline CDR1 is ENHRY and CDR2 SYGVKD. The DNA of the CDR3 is TGTGCCATCAGTGGGGACAGGGGAAGCAATCAGCCCCAGCATTTT. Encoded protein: CAISGDRGSNQPQHF.

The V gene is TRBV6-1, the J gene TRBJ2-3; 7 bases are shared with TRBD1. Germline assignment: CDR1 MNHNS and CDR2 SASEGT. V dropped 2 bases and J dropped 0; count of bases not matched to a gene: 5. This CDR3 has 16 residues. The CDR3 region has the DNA TGTGCCAGCAGTGAATGGTACAGGGGCAGCACAGATACGCAGTATTTT. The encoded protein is CASSEWYRGSTDTQYF.

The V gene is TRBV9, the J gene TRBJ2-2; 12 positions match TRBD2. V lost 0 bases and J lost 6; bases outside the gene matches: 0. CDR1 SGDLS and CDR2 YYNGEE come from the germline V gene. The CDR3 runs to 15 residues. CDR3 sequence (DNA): TGTGCCAGCAGCGTAGCTAGCGGGGGGGCCGGGGAGCTGTTTTTT. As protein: CASSVASGGAGELFF.

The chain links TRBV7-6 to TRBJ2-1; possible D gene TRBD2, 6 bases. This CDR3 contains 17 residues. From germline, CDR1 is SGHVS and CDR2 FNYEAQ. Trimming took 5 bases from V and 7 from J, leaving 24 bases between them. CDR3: CASSPGPGGNLGNEQFF. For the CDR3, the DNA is TGTGCCAGCAGCCCAGGTCCTGGCGGGAACCTCGGGAATGAGCAGTTCTTC.

The CDR3 loop reads CASSPTGVVDNEQFF. The CDR3 nucleotides read TGTGCCAGCAGCCCGACAGGGGTGGTGGACAATGAGCAGTTCTTC. The chain employs TRBV5-8 and TRBJ2-1; 8 nucleotides align to TRBD1. CDR1 is SGHTS, CDR2 YDEGEE, per germline. This CDR3 comprises 15 residues. The V and J ends lost 4 bases and 5 bases, in that order; junction bases with no gene match: 8. The full variable domain, in which reference TRBV5-8 and TRBJ2-1 provide the parts outside the CDR3, is EAGVTQSPTHLIKTRGQQATLRCSPISGHTSVYWYQQALGLGLQFLLWYDEGEERNRGNFPPRFSGRQFPNYSSELNVNALELEDSALYLCASSPTGVVDNEQFFGPGTRLTVL.

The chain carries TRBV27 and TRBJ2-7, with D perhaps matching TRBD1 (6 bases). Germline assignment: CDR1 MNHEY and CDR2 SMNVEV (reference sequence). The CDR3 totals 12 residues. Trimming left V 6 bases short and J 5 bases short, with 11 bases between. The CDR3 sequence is CASSLQGHEQYF. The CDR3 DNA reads TGTGCCAGCAGCCTACAGGGCCACGAGCAGTACTTC.

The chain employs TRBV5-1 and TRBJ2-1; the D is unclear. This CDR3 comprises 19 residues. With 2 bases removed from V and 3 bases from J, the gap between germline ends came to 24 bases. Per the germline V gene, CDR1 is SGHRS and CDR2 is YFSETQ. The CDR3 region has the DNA TGCGCCAGCAGCTTTGACCCCTCCTGGGTGGGCCTAATCTACAATGAGCAGTTCTTC. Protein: CASSFDPSWVGLIYNEQFF.

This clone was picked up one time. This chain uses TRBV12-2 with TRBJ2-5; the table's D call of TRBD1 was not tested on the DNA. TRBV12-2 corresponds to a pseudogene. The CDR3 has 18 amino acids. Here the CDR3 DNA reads TGTGCAAGTCGCTTTAGACTCAGGGGGCTTGAGAGGCAAGAGACCCAGTACTTC. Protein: CASRFRLRGLERQETQYF.

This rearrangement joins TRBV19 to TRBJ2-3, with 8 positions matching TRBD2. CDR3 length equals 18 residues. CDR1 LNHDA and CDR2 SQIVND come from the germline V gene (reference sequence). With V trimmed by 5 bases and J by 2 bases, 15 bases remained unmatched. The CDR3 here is CASSARLAFSYYTDTQYF. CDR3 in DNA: TGTGCCAGTAGTGCGAGACTAGCGTTCTCTTATTACACAGATACGCAGTATTTT.

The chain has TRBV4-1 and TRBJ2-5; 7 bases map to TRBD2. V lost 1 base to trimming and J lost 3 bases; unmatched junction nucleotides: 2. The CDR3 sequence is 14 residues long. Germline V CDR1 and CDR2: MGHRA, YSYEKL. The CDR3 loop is CASSQASGEETQYF. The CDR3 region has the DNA TGCGCCAGCAGCCAAGCCAGCGGGGAAGAGACCCAGTACTTC.

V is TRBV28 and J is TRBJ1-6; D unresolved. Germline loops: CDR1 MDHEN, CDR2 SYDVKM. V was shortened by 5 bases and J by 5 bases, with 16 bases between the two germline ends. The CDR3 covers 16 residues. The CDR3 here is CASSRDGSPNNSPLHF. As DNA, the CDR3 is TGTGCCAGCAGTCGGGATGGGAGTCCGAATAATTCACCCCTCCACTTT.

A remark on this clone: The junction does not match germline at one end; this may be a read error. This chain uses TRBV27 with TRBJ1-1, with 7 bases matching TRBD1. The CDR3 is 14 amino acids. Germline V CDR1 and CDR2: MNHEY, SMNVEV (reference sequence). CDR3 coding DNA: TGTGCCAGCAGTTTGTCGGGACAGATTACCCGGTTGCTCTTT. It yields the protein CASSLSGQITRLLF.

The CDR3 reads CASSRDTSYEQYF. The CDR3 DNA reads as TGTGCCAGCAGTCGGGACACGTCCTACGAGCAGTACTTC. The genes are TRBV27 and TRBJ2-7, with D possibly TRBD1 on 6 matching bases. This CDR3 spans 13 amino acids. Germline V lookup: CDR1 MNHEY, CDR2 SMNVEV (reference sequence). With 5 bases removed from V and 1 base from J, the gap between germline ends came to 9 bases.

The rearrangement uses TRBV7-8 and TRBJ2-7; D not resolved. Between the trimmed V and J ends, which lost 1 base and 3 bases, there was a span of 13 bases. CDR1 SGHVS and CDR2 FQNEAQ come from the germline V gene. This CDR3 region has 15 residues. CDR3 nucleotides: TGTGCCAGCAGCTTAGGTACAGAGATGAACTACGAGCAGTACTTC. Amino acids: CASSLGTEMNYEQYF.

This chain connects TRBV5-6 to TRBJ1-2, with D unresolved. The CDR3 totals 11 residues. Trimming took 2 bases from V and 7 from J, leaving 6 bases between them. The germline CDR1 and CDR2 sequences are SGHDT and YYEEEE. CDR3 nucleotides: TGTGCCAGCAGCTTTTATAGTGGCTACACCTTC. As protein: CASSFYSGYTF.

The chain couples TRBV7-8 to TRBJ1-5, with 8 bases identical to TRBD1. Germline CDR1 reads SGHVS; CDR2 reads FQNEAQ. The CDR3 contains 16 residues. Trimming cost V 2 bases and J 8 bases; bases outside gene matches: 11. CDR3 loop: CASSLPGGRGLEPQHF. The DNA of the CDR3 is TGTGCCAGCAGCTTACCTGGGGGCAGGGGGCTTGAGCCCCAGCATTTT.

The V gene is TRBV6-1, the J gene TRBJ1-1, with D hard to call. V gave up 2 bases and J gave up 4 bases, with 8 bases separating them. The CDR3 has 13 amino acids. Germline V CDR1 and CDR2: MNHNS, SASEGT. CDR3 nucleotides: TGTGCCAGCAGTGAACAACGGGGCACTGAAGCTTTCTTT. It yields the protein CASSEQRGTEAFF.

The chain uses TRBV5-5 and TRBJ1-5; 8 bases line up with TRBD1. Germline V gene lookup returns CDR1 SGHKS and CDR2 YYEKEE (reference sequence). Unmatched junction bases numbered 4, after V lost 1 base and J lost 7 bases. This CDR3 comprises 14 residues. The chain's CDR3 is CASSLLTGVQPQHF. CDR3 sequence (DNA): TGTGCCAGCAGCTTGTTGACAGGGGTCCAGCCCCAGCATTTT.